The rows below give T cell receptor beta chains drawn from one sample of a study of human T cells and chemical hapten exposure. One entry per CDR3 protein results from TCRdb running MiXCR on the RACE reads. The sample lists some 77,000 distinct CDR3 sequences, about a tenth occurring once. The material was whole blood, obtained in connection with sensitization to the hapten diphenylcyclopropenone (DPC). All receptors derive from a woman in her 50s with alopecia areata. Some clones in this sample may be carry-over from other donors' samples. Both conserved end residues are part of each CDR3. D genes are given only for firm matches. Some rows mark clone size as missing; the rest say once, few, many or name a class of expanded clone.

clone size,J gene,D gene,V gene,CDR3 DNA,CDR3 protein
many,TRBJ2-7,.,TRBV5-1,TGCGCCAGCAGCTTGCCGACAACCGGCGAGCAGTACTTC,CASSLPTTGEQYF
.,TRBJ2-2,.,TRBV18,TGTGCCAGCTCATCCTACCCAGGCAGCTTTAACACCGGGGAGCTGTTTTTT,CASSSYPGSFNTGELFF
few,TRBJ2-1,TRBD2,TRBV7-9,TGTGCCAGCAGCTTCCGGGTAGCGGGAGTGGTGAATGAGCAGTTCTTC,CASSFRVAGVVNEQFF
many,TRBJ2-1,TRBD1,TRBV7-9,TGTGCCAGCAGCCACAATGGACAGGGAGGTGAGCAGTTCTTC,CASSHNGQGGEQFF
.,TRBJ2-1,.,TRBV7-7,TGTGCTAGCAGCCTATTTGGAGGGGACAATGAGCAGTTCTTC,CASSLFGGDNEQFF
.,TRBJ2-4,TRBD2,TRBV2,TGTGTCAGCAGTCCCGGACTAGCGGGAGACATTCAGTACTTC,CVSSPGLAGDIQYF
few,TRBJ2-1,.,TRBV18,TGTGCCAGCTCACCACCGCTTCCTCGACCCCACAATGAGCAGTTCTTC,CASSPPLPRPHNEQFF
.,TRBJ2-5,.,TRBV7-6,TGTGCCAGCAGCTACAGGGCAGGGACCCAGTACTTC,CASSYRAGTQYF
.,TRBJ1-6,TRBD1,TRBV7-9,TGTGCCAGCAGCCCTGCCGGGACAGGGAGAAATTCACCCCTCCACTTT,CASSPAGTGRNSPLHF
.,TRBJ1-6,.,TRBV20-1,TGCAGTGCCCGGGCCAGGGATTCACCCCTCCACTTT,CSARARDSPLHF
.,TRBJ1-1,.,TRBV29-1,TGCACCACGAAGATAGGGATAGGGAGCACTGAAGCTTTCTTT,CTTKIGIGSTEAFF
few,TRBJ2-1,TRBD2,TRBV9,TGTGCCAGCAGCGTAGGAGTCGGGAGGGCCTACAATGAGCAGTTCTTC,CASSVGVGRAYNEQFF
few,TRBJ2-5,.,TRBV7-2,TGTGCCAGCAGCTCCCAACAGGGATCAGAGACCCAGTACTTC,CASSSQQGSETQYF
many,TRBJ1-5,.,TRBV18,TGTGCCAGCTCAGGACTGGAAGGGGGCAATCAGCCCCAGCATTTT,CASSGLEGGNQPQHF
.,TRBJ2-7,.,TRBV5-1,TGCGCCAGCAGAGGCCCGACAGGACCCGGTACCTACGAGCAGTACTTC,CASRGPTGPGTYEQYF
.,TRBJ2-1,.,TRBV4-2,TGTGCCAGCAGCCAAGAATGGCGGGCAGTTGATGAGCAGTTCTTC,CASSQEWRAVDEQFF
few,TRBJ2-7,TRBD2,TRBV29-1,TGCAGCGTTACTATAGCGGGAGTGGGACACGAGCAGTACTTC,CSVTIAGVGHEQYF
.,TRBJ2-1,.,TRBV7-2,TGTGCCAGCAGCTCCGCGGATGGACTATCCTACAATGAGCAGTTCTTC,CASSSADGLSYNEQFF
many,TRBJ2-7,.,TRBV5-5,TGTGCCAGCAGCTTGGGCGGTACTCTTCGGGGCGAGCAGTACTTC,CASSLGGTLRGEQYF
many,TRBJ1-1,.,TRBV29-1,TGCAGCGTTGAGGTGGGGTTGAACACTGAAGCTTTCTTT,CSVEVGLNTEAFF
few,TRBJ2-3,.,TRBV19,TGTGCCAGTAGTATGGGGGCCCGGCCCCTAAGAAGTCTTTCTAGCACAGATACGCAGTATTTT,CASSMGARPLRSLSSTDTQYF
few,TRBJ1-2,.,TRBV2,TGTGCCAGCACTCCCCGACAGGCTAACTATGGCTACACCTTC,CASTPRQANYGYTF
few,TRBJ2-7,TRBD2,TRBV6-2/TRBV6-3,TGTGCCAGCAGTTACGGGGGACTAGCCCACGAGCAGTACTTC,CASSYGGLAHEQYF
.,TRBJ1-1,TRBD1,TRBV9,TGTGCCAGCAGCTACCGACAGGGTGCTCCGAACACTGAAGCTTTCTTT,CASSYRQGAPNTEAFF
.,TRBJ1-6,TRBD1,TRBV12-3/TRBV12-4,TGTGCCAGCAGCATAACAGGGGCCGGGGAATCACCCCTCCACTTT,CASSITGAGESPLHF